This TCR beta chain was sequenced for a study of post-analysis software for immune sequencing data. Study-wide background: Patients with relapsing-remitting, secondary progressive and progressive-relapsing multiple sclerosis courses were all represented. Study-wide findings and caveats: Pronounced co-clustering by F measure was evident among identically batched samples. Elevated frequency relative to controls characterized four to six TRBV segments in patients, TRBV5-6, TRBV5-1 and TRBV20-1 among them.

Unique molecular identifiers featured in each of the TCR beta cDNA libraries. With roughly 0.85 to 11 million T cells as the source, roughly 500,000 cDNA molecules resulted. TCRdb re-derived calls from the PCR reads in MiXCR, one entry per CDR3 protein. The table records about 820,000 distinct CDR3 sequences, around 53% of them present only once. Germline CDR1 SQVTM, CDR2 ANQGSEA. V lost 3 bases, J lost 3 bases, and 12 bases lay in between. The CDR3 consists of 14 residues. As to this clonotype: Its antigen is currently unknown.

This receptor was identified in a girl aged 5-17 years with multiple sclerosis. The rearrangement uses TRBV29-1 and TRBJ2-1; a weak D match, TRBD2 (7 bases). Sequenced input: blood. The CDR3 loop reads CSVEGGPDYNEQFF. In DNA form, the CDR3 reads TGCAGCGTTGAGGGGGGGCCCGACTACAATGAGCAGTTCTTC.